Presented here are 9 T cell receptor beta chains from one specimen sequenced in a study of shared clonotypes between healthy human individuals. Data came from immunoSEQ multiplex PCR; TCRdb stores just in-frame clones and leaves some out. The sample lists some 1,600,000 clones, 98% occurring once. Sequenced material: naive CD4+ T cells sorted from blood. As to subset: CD45RA+ positively selected. All receptors come from a man under 40 in good health.

The rearrangement links TRBV5-4 to TRBJ1-1; no clear D. V dropped 0 bases and J dropped 10 bases, with 10 bases sitting between them. There are 12 residues in the CDR3. Germline loops: CDR1 SGHNT, CDR2 YYREEE (reference sequence). CDR3 nucleotide sequence: TGTGCCAGCAGCTTGGACGGAGATGGAGCTTTCTTT. Its translation: CASSLDGDGAFF. The variable domain in full, with the rest retrieved from reference TRBV5-4 and TRBJ1-1, is ETGVTQSPTHLIKTRGQQVTLRCSSQSGHNTVSWYQQALGQGPQFIFQYYREEENGRGNFPPRFSGLQFPNYSSELNVNALELDDSALYLCASSLDGDGAFFGQGTRLTVV.

In its sample, this clone was seen once. At the DNA level, this CDR3 is encoded by other sequences in the same sample as well. The chain is built from TRBV5-4 and TRBJ1-5, with unresolved D. This CDR3 is 14 amino acids long. The germline gives CDR1 SGHNT, CDR2 YYREEE (reference sequence). V was pared by 0 bases and J by 1 base, with 5 bases between. In DNA, the CDR3 is TGTGCCAGCAGCTTGGGTCAGAGCAATCAGCCCCAGCATTTT. It encodes CASSLGQSNQPQHF.

A remark on this clone: This specimen includes other DNA sequences encoding the same CDR3. The chain has TRBV27 and TRBJ2-1; D ambiguous. Germline values: CDR1 MNHEY, CDR2 SMNVEV (reference sequence). V was shortened by 6 bases and J by 2 bases, with 8 bases between the two germline ends. The CDR3 contains 13 residues. CDR3 sequence: CASRASAYNEQFF. CDR3 DNA sequence: TGTGCCAGCAGGGCTAGTGCCTACAATGAGCAGTTCTTC.

This rearrangement joins TRBV5-1 to TRBJ1-2; D is unclear. Germline assignment: CDR1 SGHRS and CDR2 YFSETQ. V dropped 4 bases and J dropped 6 bases, with 13 bases sitting between them. The CDR3 runs 13 residues. In DNA form, the CDR3 reads TGCGCCAGCAGCCGCGGGATCGTGGATGGCTACACCTTC. It specifies CASSRGIVDGYTF. The full variable domain, completed using reference TRBV5-1 and TRBJ1-2, is KAGVTQTPRYLIKTRGQQVTLSCSPISGHRSVSWYQQTPGQGLQFLFEYFSETQRNKGNFPGRFSGRQFSNSRSEMNVSTLELGDSALYLCASSRGIVDGYTFGSGTRLTVV.

The chain uses TRBV7-9 and TRBJ2-5; D remains unclear. V lost 1 base, J lost 2 bases, and 11 bases lay in between. CDR3 size: 15 residues. Germline V lookup: CDR1 SEHNR, CDR2 FQNEAQ (reference sequence). The CDR3 DNA is TGTGCCAGCAGCTTAGGACGGAGCTGGCAAGAGACCCAGTACTTC. It specifies CASSLGRSWQETQYF.

The chain recombines TRBV27 with TRBJ2-7; 10 nucleotides agree with TRBD2. V was clipped by 6 bases and J by 4 bases; unmatched bases: 3. This CDR3 spans 13 amino acids. Germline V lookup: CDR1 MNHEY, CDR2 SMNVEV (reference sequence). This CDR3 reads CASRSGRGYEQYF. CDR3 nucleotides: TGTGCCAGCAGAAGCGGGAGGGGATACGAGCAGTACTTC.

On this clone: At the DNA level, this CDR3 is encoded by other sequences in the same sample as well. The rearrangement joins TRBV28 to TRBJ2-7; 9 nucleotides agree with TRBD1. The J segment lost 3 bases and the V segment lost 9 bases, leaving 6 bases of the junction unmatched. The germline CDR1 and CDR2 sequences are MDHEN and SYDVKM. The CDR3 sequence is 13 residues long. CDR3 protein: CASSGTGLYEQYF. The DNA for the CDR3 is TGTGCCAGTTCCGGGACAGGGCTCTACGAGCAGTACTTC.

The chain joins TRBV5-8 to TRBJ1-4; 9 bases fit TRBD1. The V segment lost 6 bases and the J segment 6 bases; nucleotides outside the gene matches: 12. CDR3 length equals 16 residues. Germline V gene sequence: CDR1 SGHTS, CDR2 YDEGEE. Here the CDR3 reads CASKPGRGQGYEKLFF. DNA of the CDR3: TGTGCCAGCAAGCCTGGCAGGGGACAGGGATATGAAAAACTGTTTTTT.

Concerning this clone itself: One end of the junction does not line up with germline, which may come from a read error. The chain combines TRBV6-4 with TRBJ2-2; D may be TRBD2 (5 bases). From germline, CDR1 is MRHNA and CDR2 SNTAGT. This CDR3 is 14 amino acids long. In DNA, the CDR3 is TGTGCCAGCAGGGACTCCCCGGGGACCGGGGAGCTGTTTTTT. Protein: CASRDSPGTGELFF.